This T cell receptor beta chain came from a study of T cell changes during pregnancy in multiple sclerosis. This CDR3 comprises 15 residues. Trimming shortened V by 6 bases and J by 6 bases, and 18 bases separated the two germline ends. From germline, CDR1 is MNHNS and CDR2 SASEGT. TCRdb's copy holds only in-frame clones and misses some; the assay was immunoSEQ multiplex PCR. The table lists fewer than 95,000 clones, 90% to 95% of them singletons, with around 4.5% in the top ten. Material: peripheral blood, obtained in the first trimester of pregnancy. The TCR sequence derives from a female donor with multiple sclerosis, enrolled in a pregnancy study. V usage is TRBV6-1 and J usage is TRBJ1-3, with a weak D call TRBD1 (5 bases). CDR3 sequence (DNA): TGTGCCAGCAGCCCCCAGGGAGGCGCCGTAAACACCATATATTTT. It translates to CASSPQGGAVNTIYF.